The 26 T cell receptor beta chains reported below all come from one sample, sequenced in a study of T cells in Graves' hyperthyroidism and ophthalmopathy. RNA transcripts gave rise to amplified TCR beta CDR3 regions. TCR CDR3 regions were first amplified by RT-PCR with HTBI primers. A single record per CDR3 protein comes from TCRdb applying MiXCR to the multiplex PCR reads. The data contain 550,000 to 850,000 distinct CDR3 sequences, over 15% of them singletons. Sample: blood. These receptors all stem from a woman in her fifties or sixties with Graves' hyperthyroidism that later progressed to Graves' ophthalmopathy.

This clonotype was seen at least ten times. The V call is TRBV12-3 or TRBV12-4, the J call TRBJ1-1, with D perhaps TRBD1 (5 bases). The V end was cut by 7 bases, the J end by 6 bases, with 12 bases between. The CDR3 runs to 12 residues. The CDR3 loop reads CASTPRGAEAFF. The CDR3 DNA follows: TGTGCCAGCACCCCCCGGGGGGCTGAAGCTTTCTTT.

The table lists this clonotype with a few counts. CDR3 nucleotide sequence: TGTGCCAGCACCCTCACCCTCAGACAGGGCAATGAGCAGTTCTTC. The encoded protein is CASTLTLRQGNEQFF. The V and J genes are TRBV7-9 and TRBJ2-1; 7 bases map to TRBD1. CDR1 is SEHNR, CDR2 FQNEAQ, per germline (reference sequence). The CDR3 runs to 15 residues. With V trimmed by 7 bases and J by 6 bases, 12 bases remained unmatched.

This clonotype was seen many times. This chain joins TRBV28 and TRBJ2-2; D is unclear. Germline V gives CDR1 MDHEN, CDR2 SYDVKM. CDR3 length: 10 residues. The CDR3: CGIGTGELFF. The CDR3 nucleotides read TGTGGGATCGGGACCGGGGAGCTGTTTTTT.

This clonotype was seen a handful of times. The chain couples TRBV6-2 or TRBV6-3 to TRBJ2-1; D might be TRBD1 (6 bases). The germline V and J ends were trimmed by 4 bases and 6 bases, with 13 bases remaining between them. The CDR3 runs 14 residues. Germline CDR1 MNHEY, CDR2 SVGEGT. The DNA for the CDR3 is TGTGCCAGCAGTTCCCTAGGGGGTTTCAATGAGCAGTTCTTC. Translated: CASSSLGGFNEQFF.

The chain carries TRBV6-1 and TRBJ1-1; D not resolved. V was shortened by 10 bases and J by 7 bases, with 19 bases between the two germline ends. Germline V CDR1 and CDR2: MNHNS, SASEGT. This CDR3 comprises 13 residues. CDR3 nucleotides: TGTGCCACCCTTGGGTGGGGAGCTCTTGAAGCTTTCTTT. Its translation is CATLGWGALEAFF.

The DNA for the CDR3 is TGTGCCAGCATAGGGGGCGCCAAAAACATTCAGTACTTC. Encoded protein: CASIGGAKNIQYF. The chain uses TRBV6-1 and TRBJ2-4; 7 nucleotides line up with TRBD1. J gave up 1 base and V 7 bases, and 1 base lay outside the gene matches. Germline V gives CDR1 MNHNS, CDR2 SASEGT. CDR3 length: 13 amino acids.

This clonotype was seen only a few times. The gene calls are TRBV12-3 or TRBV12-4 and TRBJ1-5; the D is unclear. Trimming took 3 bases from V and 1 from J, leaving 13 bases between them. The CDR3 sequence is 16 residues long. CDR3 sequence reads: CASSFQSEGSNQPQHF. Here the CDR3 DNA reads TGTGCCAGCAGTTTTCAATCGGAGGGAAGCAATCAGCCCCAGCATTTT.

The chain has TRBV28 and TRBJ1-2; the D is unclear. The CDR3 runs 12 residues. Germline V gene lookup returns CDR1 MDHEN and CDR2 SYDVKM. Trimming pared 6 bases from V and 4 bases from J, leaving 9 bases between. CDR3: CASRTGVYGYTF. The CDR3 DNA sequence: TGTGCCAGCAGGACTGGTGTCTATGGCTACACCTTC.

This clonotype came up a few times. The V gene is TRBV20-1, the J gene TRBJ2-7, with D perhaps matching TRBD1 (6 bases). V dropped 3 bases and J dropped 2 bases, with 8 bases sitting between them. Germline CDR1 reads DFQATT; CDR2 reads SNEGSKA (reference sequence). This CDR3 has 12 residues. The CDR3 sequence: CSARRTAYEQYF. The DNA of the CDR3 is TGCAGTGCTAGGAGGACAGCCTACGAGCAGTACTTC.

There are many counts of this clonotype. The genes are TRBV20-1 and TRBJ2-1, with 10 positions matching TRBD2. CDR1 DFQATT and CDR2 SNEGSKA come from the germline V gene (reference sequence). V was pared by 5 bases and J by 6 bases, with 10 bases of the junction left unmatched. This CDR3 is 15 amino acids long. CDR3 in amino acids: CSAQNSSGGLNEQFF. The CDR3 nucleotides read TGCAGTGCTCAAAATTCTAGCGGGGGCCTCAATGAGCAGTTCTTC.

This chain connects TRBV20-1 to TRBJ2-5; no reliable D call. Trimming removed 0 bases from V and 3 bases from J, with 14 bases in between. The CDR3 consists of 15 residues. Per the germline V gene, CDR1 is DFQATT and CDR2 is SNEGSKA (reference sequence). CDR3: CSARDGSQEKETQYF. CDR3 bases: TGCAGTGCTAGAGATGGTTCACAAGAAAAAGAGACCCAGTACTTC.

This clonotype was detected a few times. This chain links TRBV6-1 with TRBJ1-4, with 8 bases aligning to TRBD1. The V and J ends lost 5 bases and 7 bases, in that order; junction bases with no gene match: 6. The CDR3 sequence is 14 residues long. Germline assignment: CDR1 MNHNS and CDR2 SASEGT. CDR3 amino acids: CASSYRTGLEKLFF. The CDR3 region has the DNA TGTGCCAGCAGTTATCGGACAGGGCTTGAAAAACTGTTTTTT.

This clonotype was detected only a few times. The chain employs TRBV14 and TRBJ2-2; 9 nucleotides agree with TRBD1. The CDR3 has 16 residues. Trimming took 2 bases from V and 4 from J; bases not matched to a gene: 5. The germline CDR1 and CDR2 sequences are SGHDN and FVKESK. The CDR3 loop reads CASSQLDRGATGELFF. The CDR3 nucleotides are TGTGCCAGCAGCCAACTTGACAGGGGGGCCACCGGGGAGCTGTTTTTT.

This clonotype was detected ten times or more. This chain joins TRBV30 and TRBJ2-6; no reliable D call. Germline-derived CDR1 and CDR2 are GTSNPN and SVGIG (reference sequence). Trimming took off 0 bases at V and 0 bases at J, with 6 bases between the two ends. The CDR3 length is 15 residues. The CDR3: CAWSVDHSGANVLTF. The DNA for the CDR3 is TGTGCCTGGAGTGTCGATCACTCTGGGGCCAACGTCCTGACTTTC.

This clonotype was recorded many times. The rearrangement uses TRBV20-1 and TRBJ1-1, with 7 bases identical to TRBD1. V lost 3 bases, J lost 5 bases, and 12 bases stayed unmatched. Germline values: CDR1 DFQATT, CDR2 SNEGSKA (reference sequence). The CDR3 has 15 amino acids. The CDR3 region is CSARSTGASGTEAFF. The CDR3 DNA follows: TGCAGTGCTAGGTCAACAGGGGCGTCGGGTACTGAAGCTTTCTTT.

The rearrangement joins TRBV27 to TRBJ2-3; TRBD2 agrees at 14 bases. V dropped 2 bases and J dropped 6; count of bases not matched to a gene: 4. Germline V lookup: CDR1 MNHEY, CDR2 SMNVEV (reference sequence). The CDR3 extends over 16 amino acids. This CDR3 is CASSLGLAGGEDTQYF. CDR3 DNA: TGTGCCAGCAGTTTAGGACTAGCGGGGGGTGAGGATACGCAGTATTTT.

This clonotype was counted ten times or more. The chain is built from TRBV3-1 and TRBJ1-2, with TRBD1 identical over 7 bases. Per the germline V gene, CDR1 is LGHDT and CDR2 is YNNKEL (reference sequence). The CDR3 runs 15 residues. J was trimmed by 2 bases and V by 3 bases; bases with no gene match: 6. Here the CDR3 DNA reads TGTGCCAGCAGCCAGATGACAGGGCCCAACTATGGCTACACCTTC. Translation gives CASSQMTGPNYGYTF.

In this sample, this clonotype turned up many times. This chain links TRBV7-9 with TRBJ2-7; 8 bases align to TRBD1. V lost 5 bases, J lost 7 bases, and 4 bases stayed unmatched. The germline CDR1 and CDR2 sequences are SEHNR and FQNEAQ (reference sequence). The CDR3 has 12 amino acids. CDR3 sequence (DNA): TGTGCCAGCAGCAAGACAGGGGTAGAGCAGTACTTC. This codes for CASSKTGVEQYF.

The V and J genes are TRBV7-9 and TRBJ1-6; D perhaps matches TRBD1 (6 bases). This CDR3 is built from 15 residues. Deletions cut 1 base from V and 10 bases from J, with 14 bases between. The germline V gene has CDR1 SEHNR and CDR2 FQNEAQ (reference sequence). The CDR3 coding sequence is TGTGCCAGCAGCTTAGATTCGGCAGGGGACTCACCCCTCCACTTT. Translating it yields CASSLDSAGDSPLHF.

The rearrangement uses TRBV30 and TRBJ2-1; D is undetermined. V lost 3 bases to trimming and J lost 0 bases, with 9 bases between them. CDR3 length equals 14 residues. Germline assignment: CDR1 GTSNPN and CDR2 SVGIG (reference sequence). This CDR3 is CAWRARSSYNEQFF. For the CDR3, the DNA is TGTGCCTGGAGAGCAAGGAGCTCCTACAATGAGCAGTTCTTC.

Concerning this clonotype: This sequence may be a read error, since a much larger clone differs from it by one base. The CDR3 loop reads CASSAYRNNEAFF. CDR3 sequence (DNA): TGTGCCAGCAGTGCGTATAGGAACAATGAAGCTTTCTTT. The chain joins TRBV12-3 or TRBV12-4 to TRBJ1-1; the D is unclear. The CDR3 consists of 13 residues.

In this sample, this clonotype turned up a few times. The chain combines TRBV6-1 with TRBJ1-4, with no clear D. V lost 3 bases and J 3 bases, leaving 8 bases between the germline ends. The CDR3 runs 14 residues. Germline-derived CDR1 and CDR2 are MNHNS and SASEGT. CDR3 loop: CASSDWTANEKLFF. The CDR3 region has the DNA TGTGCCAGCAGTGATTGGACGGCTAATGAAAAACTGTTTTTT.

This chain links TRBV6-1 with TRBJ2-5; 7 positions match TRBD2. The CDR3 is 12 amino acids. With V trimmed by 8 bases and J by 5 bases, 5 bases remained unmatched. The germline V gene has CDR1 MNHNS and CDR2 SASEGT. For the CDR3, the DNA is TGTGCCAGCGGGGGGGTTTGGGAGACCCAGTACTTC. It is translated as CASGGVWETQYF.

This clonotype came up many times. This chain links TRBV20-1 with TRBJ1-2, with D maybe TRBD1 (6 bases). Germline CDR1 reads DFQATT; CDR2 reads SNEGSKA (reference sequence). The V and J ends lost 6 bases and 8 bases respectively, with 19 bases between them. The length of the CDR3 is 13 residues. The CDR3 here is CSAQPQGRLGYTF. The CDR3 DNA reads as TGCAGTGCCCAACCCCAGGGGAGATTAGGCTACACCTTC.

The sample holds a few counts of this clonotype. V and J are TRBV30 and TRBJ2-2, with D perhaps assigned TRBD1 or TRBD2 (7 bases each). Between the trimmed V and J ends, which lost 3 bases and 6 bases, there was a span of 11 bases. The CDR3 loop spans 13 amino acids. Germline assignment: CDR1 GTSNPN and CDR2 SVGIG (reference sequence). The CDR3: CAWRTGRAGELFF. DNA for the CDR3: TGTGCCTGGAGGACAGGGAGGGCCGGGGAGCTGTTTTTT.

The chain combines TRBV29-1 with TRBJ2-5, with unresolved D. The CDR3 contains 12 residues. V lost 1 base and J lost 5, with 8 bases in between. Germline values: CDR1 SQVTM, CDR2 ANQGSEA. The DNA for the CDR3 is TGCAGCGTTGAAGTCGTTGGGGAGACCCAGTACTTC. The encoded protein is CSVEVVGETQYF.